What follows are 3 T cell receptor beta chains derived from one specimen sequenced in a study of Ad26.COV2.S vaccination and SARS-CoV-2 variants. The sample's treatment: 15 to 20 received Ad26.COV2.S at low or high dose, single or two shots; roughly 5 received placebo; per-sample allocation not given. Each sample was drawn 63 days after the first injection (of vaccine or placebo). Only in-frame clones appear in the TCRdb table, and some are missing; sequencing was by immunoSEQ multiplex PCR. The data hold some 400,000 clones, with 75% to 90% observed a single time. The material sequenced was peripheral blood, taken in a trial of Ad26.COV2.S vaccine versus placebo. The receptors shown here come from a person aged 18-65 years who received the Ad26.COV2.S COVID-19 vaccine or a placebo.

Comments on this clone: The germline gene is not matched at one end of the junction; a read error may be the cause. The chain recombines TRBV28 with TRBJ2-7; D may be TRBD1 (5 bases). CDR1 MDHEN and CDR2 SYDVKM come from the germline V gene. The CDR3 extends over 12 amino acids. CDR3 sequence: CASSLFRQGLHF. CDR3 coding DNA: TGTGCCAGCAGTTTATTTAGGCAGGGTTTGCACTTC.

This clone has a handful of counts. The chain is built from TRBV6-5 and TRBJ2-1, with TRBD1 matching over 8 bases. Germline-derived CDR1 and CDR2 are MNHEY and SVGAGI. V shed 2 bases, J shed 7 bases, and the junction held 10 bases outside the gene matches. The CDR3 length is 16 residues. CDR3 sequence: CASSYDRGAYRNEQFF. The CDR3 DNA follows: TGTGCCAGCAGTTACGACAGGGGAGCGTATAGGAATGAGCAGTTCTTC.

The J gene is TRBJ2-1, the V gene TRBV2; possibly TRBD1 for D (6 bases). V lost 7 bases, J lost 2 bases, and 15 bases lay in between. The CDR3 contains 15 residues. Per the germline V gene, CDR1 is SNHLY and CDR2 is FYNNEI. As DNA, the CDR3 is TGTGCCAGCAAAGAGGGGACACAACCCTACAATGAGCAGTTCTTC. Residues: CASKEGTQPYNEQFF.